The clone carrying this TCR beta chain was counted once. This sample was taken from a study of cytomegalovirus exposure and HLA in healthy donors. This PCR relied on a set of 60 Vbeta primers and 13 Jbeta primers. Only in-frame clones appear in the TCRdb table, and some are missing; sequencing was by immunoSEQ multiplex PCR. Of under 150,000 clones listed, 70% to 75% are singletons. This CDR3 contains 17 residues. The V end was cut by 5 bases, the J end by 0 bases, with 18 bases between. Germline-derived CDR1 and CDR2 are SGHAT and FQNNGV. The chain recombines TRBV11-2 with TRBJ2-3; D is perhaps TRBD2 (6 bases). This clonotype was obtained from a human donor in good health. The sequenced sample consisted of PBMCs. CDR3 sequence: CASSLSGPTYSTDTQYF. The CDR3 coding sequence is TGTGCCAGCAGCCTTAGCGGACCAACCTATAGCACAGATACGCAGTATTTT.